The 21 T cell receptor beta chains listed next were all sequenced from one sample in a study of blood T cell repertoires in COVID-19. Repertoires were generated with immunoSEQ multiplex PCR, while TCRdb's copy carries only in-frame clones and drops some. The sample contains fewer than 150,000 clones, about 85% of which appear only once. Specimen: peripheral blood. The receptors were gathered from a human donor in a cohort sampled during active COVID-19.

The V call is TRBV12-3 or TRBV12-4, the J call TRBJ2-2; 8 nucleotides line up with TRBD1. This CDR3 spans 13 amino acids. V lost 8 bases, J lost 3 bases, and 2 bases stayed unmatched. Written as DNA, the CDR3 is TGTGCCAGCGGGACAGGAGACACCGGGGAGCTGTTTTTT. It yields the protein CASGTGDTGELFF.

This clone was observed a single time. The chain has TRBV28 and TRBJ1-5, with D perhaps TRBD1 (6 bases). Germline V gives CDR1 MDHEN, CDR2 SYDVKM. Trimming stripped 6 bases from V and 4 bases from J, with 13 bases between. CDR3 length equals 14 residues. The CDR3 is CASSDHRDNQPQHF. The CDR3 DNA sequence: TGTGCCAGCAGCGATCACAGGGATAATCAGCCCCAGCATTTT.

The chain has TRBV2 and TRBJ2-7; D ambiguous. The germline V and J ends were trimmed by 3 bases and 4 bases, with 13 bases remaining between them. The CDR3 is 14 residues long. Germline V gene data show CDR1 as SNHLY and CDR2 as FYNNEI. CDR3 sequence (DNA): TGTGCCAGCAGTGACCGGGTGCCACCTTACGAGCAGTACTTC. Translated: CASSDRVPPYEQYF.

This clone was picked up one time. The genes are TRBV3-1 (or the pseudogene TRBV3-2) and TRBJ2-1; 14 positions match TRBD2. Germline V lookup: CDR1 LGHDT, CDR2 YNNKEL (reference sequence). The J segment lost 9 bases and the V segment lost 4 bases, leaving 5 bases of the junction unmatched. This CDR3 has 15 residues. The CDR3 is CASSPGLAGGPEQFF. The CDR3 DNA is TGTGCCAGCAGCCCTGGACTAGCGGGGGGCCCTGAGCAGTTCTTC.

The chain carries TRBV5-1 and TRBJ2-3, with D tentatively TRBD2 (5 bases). Trimming took off 6 bases at V and 1 base at J, with 18 bases between the two ends. The length of the CDR3 is 16 residues. Germline loops: CDR1 SGHRS, CDR2 YFSETQ. The CDR3 here is CASTLARGLGTDTQYF. The CDR3 bases are TGCGCCAGCACCTTAGCCCGAGGGTTGGGCACAGATACGCAGTATTTT.

The V gene is TRBV29-1, the J gene TRBJ2-1, with a tentative D call TRBD1 (6 bases). Per the germline V gene, CDR1 is SQVTM and CDR2 is ANQGSEA. The CDR3 is made up of 12 amino acids. V dropped 4 bases and J dropped 4 bases, with 8 bases sitting between them. CDR3 loop: CSVGRGYNEQFF. CDR3 nucleotides: TGCAGCGTTGGCAGGGGTTACAATGAGCAGTTCTTC.

This clone has a handful of counts. The DNA of the CDR3 is TGTGCCAGCAGGTCAACGAGAGGGGGCTACAATGAGCAGTTCTTC. Amino acids: CASRSTRGGYNEQFF. The rearrangement uses TRBV7-2 and TRBJ2-1, with D possibly being TRBD1 (6 bases). The CDR3 has 15 amino acids. In germline, CDR1 is SGHTA, CDR2 FQGNSA. The V end lost 6 bases, the J end lost 3 bases, and 15 bases lay between the germline ends. The entire variable domain, with the rest obtained from reference TRBV7-2 and TRBJ2-1, is as follows: GAGVSQSPSNKVTEKGKDVELRCDPISGHTALYWYRQSLGQGLEFLIYFQGNSAPDKSGLPSDRFSAERTGGSVSTLTIQRTQQEDSAVYLCASRSTRGGYNEQFFGPGTRLTVL.

DNA of the CDR3: TGCAGCGCCCGGACAGGTGGGGCCAACGTCCTGACTTTC. Amino acid sequence: CSARTGGANVLTF. The chain combines TRBV29-1 with TRBJ2-6; 7 bases map to TRBD1. The CDR3 runs 13 residues. Trimming cost V 7 bases and J 3 bases; bases outside gene matches: 3. Germline V CDR1 and CDR2: SQVTM, ANQGSEA.

This clone was observed a single time. V usage is TRBV25-1 and J usage is TRBJ1-3; D not certain. Trimming cost V 3 bases and J 3 bases, with 6 bases left between them. This CDR3 is built from 13 residues. Germline CDR1 MGHDK, CDR2 SYGVNS. The CDR3 bases are TGTGCCAGCAGTGAGGCCCATGGAAACACCATATATTTT. It specifies CASSEAHGNTIYF. Full variable domain (outside the CDR3, taken from reference TRBV25-1 and TRBJ1-3): EADIYQTPRYLVIGTGKKITLECSQTMGHDKMYWYQQDPGMELHLIHYSYGVNSTEKGDLSSESTVSRIRTEHFPLTLESARPSHTSQYLCASSEAHGNTIYFGEGSWLTVV.

The chain carries TRBV4-1 and TRBJ1-1; possible D gene TRBD1, 6 bases. The CDR3 extends over 16 amino acids. With 2 bases removed from V and 4 bases from J, the gap between germline ends came to 17 bases. Germline V CDR1 and CDR2: MGHRA, YSYEKL. The CDR3 nucleotides are TGCGCCAGCAGCCAAAGCCCAGGGGCGGGGGTCACTGAAGCTTTCTTT. This gives the protein CASSQSPGAGVTEAFF.

V gene TRBV25-1 combines with J gene TRBJ2-7, with a tentative D call TRBD1 (5 bases). Germline CDR1 and CDR2: MGHDK and SYGVNS. The CDR3 sequence is 17 residues long. V dropped 0 bases and J dropped 0 bases, with 15 bases sitting between them. The CDR3 bases are TGTGCCAGCAGTGAATATTTGAAGGGGCAGGCCTCCTACGAGCAGTACTTC. Translating gives CASSEYLKGQASYEQYF.

This chain connects TRBV25-1 to TRBJ2-7, with no clear D. The CDR3 runs to 11 residues. CDR1 and CDR2 (germline): MGHDK, SYGVNS. The V and J ends lost 3 bases and 5 bases respectively, with 5 bases between them. DNA of the CDR3: TGTGCCAGCAGTGAGGGCCACGAGCAGTACTTC. Protein product: CASSEGHEQYF.

V usage is TRBV2 and J usage is TRBJ2-3; the D gene is possibly TRBD1 (6 bases). Per the germline V gene, CDR1 is SNHLY and CDR2 is FYNNEI. Trimming left V 8 bases short and J 4 bases short, with 13 bases between. CDR3 size: 13 residues. The CDR3 sequence: CASSQGLADTQYF. The CDR3 DNA reads TGTGCCAGCTCACAGGGCTTAGCAGATACGCAGTATTTT.

The chain recombines TRBV30 with TRBJ1-2, with D perhaps matching TRBD1 (6 bases). Germline V CDR1 and CDR2: GTSNPN, SVGIG (reference sequence). There are 13 residues in the CDR3. V lost 1 base and J 4 bases, leaving 10 bases between the germline ends. CDR3 in amino acids: CAWSGGRPYGYTF. CDR3 bases: TGTGCCTGGAGTGGGGGGCGGCCCTATGGCTACACCTTC.

The gene calls are TRBV2 and TRBJ1-2; D unresolved. The germline V gene encodes CDR1 SNHLY and CDR2 FYNNEI. The CDR3 extends over 15 amino acids. Trimming took off 3 bases at V and 0 bases at J, with 11 bases between the two ends. CDR3: CASSELYVANYGYTF. CDR3 nucleotides: TGTGCCAGCAGTGAGCTCTATGTGGCTAACTATGGCTACACCTTC.

The rearrangement links TRBV9 to TRBJ2-3; 7 nucleotides match TRBD2. Trimming took 4 bases from V and 2 from J; bases not matched to a gene: 1. CDR3 length: 13 residues. Looked up from germline, CDR1 is SGDLS and CDR2 is YYNGEE. CDR3 sequence reads: CASSRDYTDTQYF. CDR3 sequence (DNA): TGTGCCAGCAGCAGGGACTACACAGATACGCAGTATTTT.

This clone was found once. The rearrangement links TRBV11-3 to TRBJ2-3; no reliable D call. V gave up 4 bases and J gave up 1 base, with 9 bases separating them. Germline V gene sequence: CDR1 SGHNT, CDR2 YENEEA. The CDR3 sequence is 14 residues long. CDR3 nucleotide sequence: TGTGCCAGCAGCTCCCTTCGTGGCACAGATACGCAGTATTTT. Its protein is CASSSLRGTDTQYF.

In its sample, this clone was seen a few times. The chain combines TRBV14 with TRBJ2-1; perhaps TRBD2 as D (6 bases). The V gene lost 2 bases and the J gene lost 6 bases, with 14 bases spanning the gap. In germline, CDR1 is SGHDN, CDR2 FVKESK. This CDR3 comprises 15 residues. The CDR3 DNA sequence: TGTGCCAGCAGCCAAAATACGGGGGTGAGCAATGAGCAGTTCTTC. Protein product: CASSQNTGVSNEQFF.

The chain employs TRBV10-1 and TRBJ2-7; 7 bases agree with TRBD2. Trimming took 1 base from V and 0 from J; bases not matched to a gene: 3. The CDR3 totals 15 residues. Germline V CDR1 and CDR2: WNHNN, SYGVQD (reference sequence). The CDR3 nucleotides read TGCGCCAGCAGTGAGTTCAGCGGGGCCTCCTACGAGCAGTACTTC. This encodes CASSEFSGASYEQYF.

The rearrangement uses TRBV7-9 and TRBJ2-3; TRBD1 aligns across 8 bases. CDR1 is SEHNR and CDR2 is FQNEAQ in the germline V gene (reference sequence). Trimming at V came to 0 bases and at J to 5 bases, leaving 4 bases not matched to a gene. The CDR3 is 15 residues long. The CDR3 protein is CASSLAGTGKDTQYF. The CDR3 coding sequence is TGTGCCAGCAGCTTAGCCGGGACAGGAAAAGATACGCAGTATTTT.

The count of this clone is one. The chain uses TRBV5-4 and TRBJ1-3; D unresolved. This CDR3 is 14 amino acids long. V gave up 5 bases and J gave up 7 bases, with 16 bases separating them. Germline V lookup: CDR1 SGHNT, CDR2 YYREEE (reference sequence). Written as DNA, the CDR3 is TGTGCCAGCAGTTACGAGAGGCGCCTGAACACCATATATTTT. It specifies CASSYERRLNTIYF.